The 26 T cell receptor beta chains listed next were all sequenced from one sample in a study of cytomegalovirus exposure and HLA in healthy donors. Primers: 60 Vbeta forward and 13 Jbeta reverse. TCRdb's table, derived via immunoSEQ multiplex PCR, lists solely in-frame clones and lacks some. This table holds about 120,000 clones, more than 80% found once. Sequenced input: PBMCs. The receptors were gathered from a man between 35 and 55 years old in good health and CMV-seronegative.

The chain uses TRBV4-2 and TRBJ2-7, with TRBD1 as a possible D gene (5 bases). The CDR3 extends over 15 amino acids. Germline V gives CDR1 LGHNA, CDR2 YNFKEQ. Trimming removed 1 base from V and 2 bases from J, with 12 bases in between. The CDR3 protein is CASSQALRQTYEQYF. As DNA, the CDR3 is TGTGCCAGCAGCCAAGCTCTGAGACAGACCTACGAGCAGTACTTC.

V gene TRBV15 combines with J gene TRBJ2-3; a weak D match, TRBD2 (6 bases). Germline CDR1 is LNHNV and CDR2 is YYDKDF (reference sequence). V lost 8 bases to trimming and J lost 2 bases, with 11 bases between them. The CDR3 covers 13 residues. The CDR3 reads CATAAGFTDTQYF. CDR3 nucleotide sequence: TGTGCCACCGCGGCGGGATTCACAGATACGCAGTATTTT.

The genes are TRBV5-1 and TRBJ2-3; TRBD2 might be the D (6 bases). Germline CDR1 and CDR2: SGHRS and YFSETQ. The V gene lost 4 bases and the J gene lost 0 bases, with 9 bases spanning the gap. The CDR3 extends over 14 amino acids. CDR3 nucleotides: TGCGCCAGCAGCGGCGGGACTAGCACAGATACGCAGTATTTT. This encodes CASSGGTSTDTQYF. The variable domain in full, completed from reference TRBV5-1 and TRBJ2-3, reads KAGVTQTPRYLIKTRGQQVTLSCSPISGHRSVSWYQQTPGQGLQFLFEYFSETQRNKGNFPGRFSGRQFSNSRSEMNVSTLELGDSALYLCASSGGTSTDTQYFGPGTRLTVL.

The chain is built from TRBV5-1 and TRBJ2-3; 8 bases are a match to TRBD1. The CDR3 spans 14 residues. V dropped 0 bases and J dropped 3; count of bases not matched to a gene: 0. In germline, CDR1 is SGHRS, CDR2 YFSETQ. The CDR3 DNA follows: TGCGCCAGCAGCTTGGGGACAGGGACAGATACGCAGTATTTT. It yields the protein CASSLGTGTDTQYF.

For this clone: The sample holds other DNA sequences that translate to the same CDR3. The genes are TRBV18 and TRBJ1-5; D is possibly TRBD1 (6 bases). The ends were cut back, 2 bases at V and 4 bases at J, with 9 bases in the middle. The germline V gene encodes CDR1 KGHSH and CDR2 LQKENI. The CDR3 has 14 residues. The CDR3 region has the DNA TGTGCCAGCTCACCAGACAGGCCGAATCAGCCCCAGCATTTT. This sequence encodes CASSPDRPNQPQHF.

The V and J genes are TRBV7-3 and TRBJ2-1; TRBD1 is a possible D gene (6 bases). CDR1 is SGHTA, CDR2 FQGTGA, per germline. The V end lost 5 bases, the J end lost 5 bases, and 22 bases lay between the germline ends. The CDR3 sequence is 17 residues long. The CDR3 DNA follows: TGTGCCAGCAGCAAATTCCCCACAGGGTTGGGGGACAATGAGCAGTTCTTC. The encoded protein is CASSKFPTGLGDNEQFF. Combining the CDR3 with reference TRBV7-3 and TRBJ2-1 gives the whole variable domain GAGVSQTPSNKVTEKGKYVELRCDPISGHTALYWYRQSLGQGPEFLIYFQGTGAADDSGLPNDRFFAVRPEGSVSTLKIQRTERGDSAVYLCASSKFPTGLGDNEQFFGPGTRLTVL.

The chain is built from TRBV28 and TRBJ2-2, with 8 positions matching TRBD1. V lost 2 bases, J lost 5 bases, and 4 bases stayed unmatched. Germline V gene sequence: CDR1 MDHEN, CDR2 SYDVKM. The CDR3 has 15 amino acids. CDR3 DNA sequence: TGTGCCAGCAGTTTAGGGGACAGGAAGACCGGGGAGCTGTTTTTT. Its translation is CASSLGDRKTGELFF.

The chain uses TRBV11-1 and TRBJ2-5; 7 bases are shared with TRBD1. The CDR3 consists of 13 residues. J gave up 3 bases and V 10 bases, and 8 bases lay outside the gene matches. Germline V gene sequence: CDR1 SGHAT, CDR2 FQDESV (reference sequence). CDR3 nucleotides: TGTGCCACCTCGACAGGGCCAAAAGAGACCCAGTACTTC. It encodes CATSTGPKETQYF. The whole variable domain, filled in from reference TRBV11-1 and TRBJ2-5, reads EAEVAQSPRYKITEKSQAVAFWCDPISGHATLYWYRQILGQGPELLVQFQDESVVDDSQLPKDRFSAERLKGVDSTLKIQPAELGDSAMYLCATSTGPKETQYFGPGTRLLVL.

This chain uses TRBV25-1 with TRBJ2-7; D is unresolved. The CDR3 has 12 amino acids. Trimming left V 5 bases short and J 1 base short, with 6 bases between. CDR1 and CDR2 from the germline V gene are MGHDK and SYGVNS. The CDR3 loop is CASSLTSYEQYF. CDR3 nucleotide sequence: TGTGCCAGCAGTTTAACTTCCTACGAGCAGTACTTC.

The chain links TRBV7-8 to TRBJ1-2; 7 nucleotides agree with TRBD1. The ends lost 3 bases at V and 4 bases at J; junction bases unmatched: 2. CDR1 is SGHVS and CDR2 is FQNEAQ in the germline V gene. The CDR3 is 13 residues long. The CDR3, as DNA: TGTGCCAGCAGCTTGGGGACAGCCTATGGCTACACCTTC. As protein: CASSLGTAYGYTF. Full variable domain (missing parts from reference TRBV7-8 and TRBJ1-2): GAGVSQSPRYKVAKRGQDVALRCDPISGHVSLFWYQQALGQGPEFLTYFQNEAQLDKSGLPSDRFFAERPEGSVSTLKIQRTQQEDSAVYLCASSLGTAYGYTFGSGTRLTVV.

This clone was counted once. The chain employs TRBV7-9 and TRBJ1-1; D is unresolved. CDR1 SEHNR and CDR2 FQNEAQ come from the germline V gene (reference sequence). This CDR3 has 14 residues. The V and J ends lost 1 base and 1 base respectively, with 7 bases between them. This CDR3 reads CASSLVAPNTEAFF. The CDR3 region has the DNA TGTGCCAGCAGCTTAGTAGCTCCGAACACTGAAGCTTTCTTT.

The chain has TRBV4-2 and TRBJ1-1, with 9 bases fitting TRBD1. With V trimmed by 0 bases and J by 5 bases, 4 bases remained unmatched. Germline V gives CDR1 LGHNA, CDR2 YNFKEQ. The CDR3 is made up of 15 amino acids. CDR3 protein: CASSQESTGGTEAFF. CDR3 nucleotide sequence: TGTGCCAGCAGCCAAGAATCGACAGGGGGAACTGAAGCTTTCTTT.

Only a few counts were recorded for this clone. The rearrangement joins TRBV28 to TRBJ1-2; D is ambiguous. Germline assignment: CDR1 MDHEN and CDR2 SYDVKM. The ends were cut back, 2 bases at V and 4 bases at J, with 8 bases in the middle. There are 13 residues in the CDR3. The CDR3 DNA reads as TGTGCCAGCAGTTTAACGGAGAGCTATGGCTACACCTTC. Encoded protein: CASSLTESYGYTF.

The rearrangement links TRBV27 to TRBJ2-3; 12 bases are shared with TRBD2. Germline CDR1 is MNHEY and CDR2 is SMNVEV (reference sequence). The CDR3 loop spans 16 amino acids. V gave up 8 bases and J gave up 2 bases; unmatched junction bases: 8. The CDR3 DNA follows: TGTGCCAGCGGCCTCAGGACTAGCGGGGTCACAGATACGCAGTATTTT. Residues: CASGLRTSGVTDTQYF.

V and J are TRBV18 and TRBJ2-5; 11 positions match TRBD2. The CDR3 extends over 16 amino acids. Unmatched junction bases numbered 6, after V lost 4 bases and J lost 2 bases. The germline V gene has CDR1 KGHSH and CDR2 LQKENI. This CDR3 reads CASSLSGTSGQETQYF. The DNA for the CDR3 is TGTGCCAGCTCACTGTCCGGGACTAGCGGACAAGAGACCCAGTACTTC.

The rearrangement joins TRBV9 to TRBJ2-7; 7 bases agree with TRBD2. Losses at the gene ends were 3 bases for V and 2 bases for J; bases not matched to a gene: 8. Looked up from germline, CDR1 is SGDLS and CDR2 is YYNGEE. The CDR3 covers 15 residues. The chain's CDR3 is CASSGRAGPPYEQYF. DNA for the CDR3: TGTGCCAGCAGCGGCCGAGCGGGGCCGCCCTACGAGCAGTACTTC. Based on the CDR3 plus reference TRBV9 and TRBJ2-7, the full variable domain is DSGVTQTPKHLITATGQRVTLRCSPRSGDLSVYWYQQSLDQGLQFLIQYYNGEERAKGNILERFSAQQFPDLHSELNLSSLELGDSALYFCASSGRAGPPYEQYFGPGTRLTVT.

The chain joins TRBV2 to TRBJ1-1; TRBD1 might be the D (6 bases). With 10 bases removed from V and 7 bases from J, the gap between germline ends came to 16 bases. Germline CDR1 SNHLY, CDR2 FYNNEI. CDR3 length equals 12 residues. The CDR3 is CATNYNRDEAFF. CDR3 in DNA: TGTGCCACCAATTATAACAGGGATGAAGCTTTCTTT.

This clone was seen once. This rearrangement joins TRBV6-1 to TRBJ1-4; perhaps TRBD1 as D (6 bases). Trimming stripped 6 bases from V and 8 bases from J, with 13 bases between. Germline V gene data show CDR1 as MNHNS and CDR2 as SASEGT. The length of the CDR3 is 13 residues. This chain's CDR3 is CASRYREREKLFF. CDR3 DNA: TGTGCCAGCAGATACAGGGAGCGGGAAAAACTGTTTTTT.

The chain has TRBV30 and TRBJ1-1; 7 bases line up with TRBD1. Germline assignment: CDR1 GTSNPN and CDR2 SVGIG (reference sequence). This CDR3 comprises 13 residues. The ends lost 3 bases at V and 1 base at J; junction bases unmatched: 2. The CDR3, as DNA: TGTGCCTGGAGGGAGGGGGCGAACACTGAAGCTTTCTTT. Residues: CAWREGANTEAFF.

In regard to this clone: One end of the junction varies from germline; a read error may be responsible. The V and J genes are TRBV5-6 and TRBJ2-7; TRBD1 matches 7 bases. CDR1 is SGHDT, CDR2 YYEEEE, per germline. This CDR3 spans 14 amino acids. CDR3 in amino acids: CASSARDRGYEQCF. CDR3 nucleotide sequence: TGTGCCAGCAGCGCCCGGGACAGAGGATACGAGCAGTGCTTC.

The chain carries TRBV6-6 and TRBJ2-3, with 7 positions matching TRBD1. The J segment lost 8 bases and the V segment lost 8 bases, leaving 10 bases of the junction unmatched. Germline V CDR1 and CDR2: MNHNY, SVGAGI (reference sequence). This CDR3 is 13 amino acids long. CDR3 region: CASRGGQVGTQYF. The CDR3, as DNA: TGTGCCAGCCGCGGAGGACAGGTCGGTACGCAGTATTTT.

The chain carries TRBV9 and TRBJ2-5; TRBD2 is a possible D gene (6 bases). V dropped 3 bases and J dropped 5 bases, with 20 bases sitting between them. CDR1 is SGDLS, CDR2 YYNGEE, per germline. The CDR3 totals 16 residues. The CDR3 region has the DNA TGTGCCAGCAGCGAGGGACTCCACAATCTGGGGGAGACCCAGTACTTC. Translating gives CASSEGLHNLGETQYF.

V is TRBV18 and J is TRBJ1-4; D is unclear. Germline values: CDR1 KGHSH, CDR2 LQKENI. The CDR3 covers 15 residues. Trimming pared 1 base from V and 1 base from J, leaving 7 bases between. The CDR3 sequence: CASSPRGGTNEKLFF. The DNA of the CDR3 is TGTGCCAGCTCACCACGGGGAGGAACTAATGAAAAACTGTTTTTT.

The genes are TRBV28 and TRBJ2-7, with 8 nucleotides matching TRBD1. Looked up from germline, CDR1 is MDHEN and CDR2 is SYDVKM. This CDR3 is built from 14 residues. V gave up 10 bases and J gave up 1 base; unmatched junction bases: 9. CDR3 DNA sequence: TGTGCCACCTGGTACAGGGGGACATCCTACGAGCAGTACTTC. It specifies CATWYRGTSYEQYF.

This sequence joins TRBV6-6 and TRBJ2-1, with D tentatively TRBD2 (6 bases). The germline CDR1 and CDR2 sequences are MNHNY and SVGAGI (reference sequence). V gave up 6 bases and J gave up 2 bases, with 17 bases separating them. The CDR3 consists of 16 residues. Written as DNA, the CDR3 is TGTGCCAGCAGCAGGGCGGGGCGGGGCACCTACAATGAGCAGTTCTTC. Its protein is CASSRAGRGTYNEQFF.

The chain recombines TRBV7-9 with TRBJ1-4; D may be TRBD1 (5 bases). V was pared by 7 bases and J by 5 bases, with 20 bases between. In germline, CDR1 is SEHNR, CDR2 FQNEAQ (reference sequence). The CDR3 runs to 16 residues. CDR3 in DNA: TGTGCCAGCAACCACGGCCGAGGACAAAGGAATGAAAAACTGTTTTTT. Encoded protein: CASNHGRGQRNEKLFF.